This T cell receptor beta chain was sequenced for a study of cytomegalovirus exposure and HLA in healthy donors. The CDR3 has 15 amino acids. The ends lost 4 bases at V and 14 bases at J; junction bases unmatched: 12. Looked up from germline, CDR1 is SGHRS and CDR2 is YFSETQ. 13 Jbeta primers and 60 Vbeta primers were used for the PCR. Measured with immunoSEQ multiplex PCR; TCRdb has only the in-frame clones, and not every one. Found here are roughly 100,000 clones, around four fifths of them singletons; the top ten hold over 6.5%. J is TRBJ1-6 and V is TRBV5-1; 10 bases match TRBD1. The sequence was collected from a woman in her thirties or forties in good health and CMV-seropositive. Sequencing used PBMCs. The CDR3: CASSLDRGPGGALHF. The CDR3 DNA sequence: TGCGCCAGCAGCCTAGACAGGGGGCCCGGTGGGGCCCTCCACTTT.